Below are 32 T cell receptor beta chains sequenced from a single sample in a study of beta chain features in type 1 diabetes. Every bit of the isolated RNA underwent reverse transcription, so sequencing read expressed TCRB transcripts. Profiled with immunoSEQ multiplex PCR; TCRdb holds only in-frame clones, not every one. The sample shows about 150,000 clones, more than 9.5% of them seen only once. Sequences were obtained from central memory CD4+ T cells from blood. All receptors derive from a young man in good health.

This clone has only a few counts. The genes are TRBV2 and TRBJ2-1, with 10 bases aligning to TRBD2. Germline lookup yields CDR1 SNHLY and CDR2 FYNNEI. This CDR3 region has 13 residues. Trimming removed 6 bases from V and 12 bases from J; junction bases left unmatched: 8. The CDR3 region has the DNA TGTGCCAGCAGCGCCCTAGCGGGGGCTCGGCAGTTCTTC. Protein sequence: CASSALAGARQFF.

This chain uses TRBV9 with TRBJ1-1, with D hard to call. Trimming pared 0 bases from V and 3 bases from J, leaving 9 bases between. Germline V gene lookup returns CDR1 SGDLS and CDR2 YYNGEE. The CDR3 is 14 residues long. CDR3 sequence: CASSVDVLYTEAFF. The CDR3 nucleotides are TGTGCCAGCAGCGTAGATGTACTCTACACTGAAGCTTTCTTT.

This clone was seen a handful of times. The chain carries TRBV30 and TRBJ1-6; D not resolved. Germline CDR1 is GTSNPN and CDR2 is SVGIG (reference sequence). Trimming shortened V by 5 bases and J by 11 bases, and 13 bases separated the two germline ends. The CDR3 length is 12 residues. CDR3 in DNA: TGTGCCTGGGGGCGAGGGCAACCACCCCTCCACTTT. Encoded protein: CAWGRGQPPLHF.

The rearrangement links TRBV4-3 to TRBJ1-2; no definite D call. This CDR3 contains 15 residues. Trimming cost V 6 bases and J 6 bases, with 20 bases left between them. CDR1 and CDR2 from the germline V gene are LGHNA and YSLEER. CDR3 DNA sequence: TGCGCCAGCAGTCAAAAAGGAGGTGGCCGGGATGGCTACACCTTC. Translated, it gives CASSQKGGGRDGYTF.

This clone was counted only a few times. This chain uses TRBV28 with TRBJ2-3; possible D gene TRBD2, 7 bases. The CDR3 runs 15 residues. Germline lookup yields CDR1 MDHEN and CDR2 SYDVKM. The CDR3 DNA sequence: TGTGGTTCGGGGGGCCACGGTCAGAGCACAGATACGCAGTATTTT. Its protein product is CGSGGHGQSTDTQYF. Supplemented by reference TRBV28 and TRBJ2-3, the full variable domain reads DVKVTQSSRYLVKRTGEKVFLECVQDMDHENMFWYRQDPGLGLRLIYFSYDVKMKEKGDIPEGYSVSREKKERFSLILESASTNQTSMYLCGSGGHGQSTDTQYFGPGTRLTVL.

This clone was found a few times. This chain joins TRBV6-5 and TRBJ2-5; D possibly corresponds to TRBD2 (6 bases). The V end was cut by 7 bases, the J end by 5 bases, with 14 bases between. This CDR3 region has 13 residues. In germline, CDR1 is MNHEY, CDR2 SVGAGI. The CDR3 DNA sequence: TGTGCCAGCATCTCAAATAGCGGCGAGACCCAGTACTTC. Translated, it gives CASISNSGETQYF.

The chain uses TRBV9 and TRBJ2-1, with 10 bases matching TRBD2. V gave up 5 bases and J gave up 3 bases; unmatched junction bases: 5. CDR3 length: 15 amino acids. Germline V gene sequence: CDR1 SGDLS, CDR2 YYNGEE. The CDR3 DNA reads TGTGCCAGCAGTGCGGGACTAGCGAACTACAATGAGCAGTTCTTC. Amino acid sequence: CASSAGLANYNEQFF. Drawing the rest from reference TRBV9 and TRBJ2-1, the complete variable domain is DSGVTQTPKHLITATGQRVTLRCSPRSGDLSVYWYQQSLDQGLQFLIQYYNGEERAKGNILERFSAQQFPDLHSELNLSSLELGDSALYFCASSAGLANYNEQFFGPGTRLTVL.

The V call is TRBV7-3, the J call TRBJ1-2, with TRBD1 matching 7 bases. Per the germline V gene, CDR1 is SGHTA and CDR2 is FQGTGA. V lost 5 bases to trimming and J lost 0 bases; unmatched junction nucleotides: 6. This CDR3 comprises 15 residues. DNA for the CDR3: TGTGCCAGCAGCCCACAGGGGAATGCTAACTATGGCTACACCTTC. It is translated as CASSPQGNANYGYTF.

Only a few counts were recorded for this clone. One junction end disagrees with the germline gene, perhaps due to a read error. The gene calls are TRBV7-7 and TRBJ2-7, with D perhaps given as TRBD1 or TRBD2 (5 bases each). The CDR3 covers 14 residues. Germline V CDR1 and CDR2: SSHAT, FNYEAQ (reference sequence). The DNA for the CDR3 is TGTGCTAGCAGCTTAGAAGCAGGGAGCTACGAGCAGTACTTC. It specifies CASSLEAGSYEQYF.

This chain connects TRBV9 to TRBJ2-4, with 8 nucleotides matching TRBD1. The V segment lost 0 bases and the J segment 1 base; nucleotides outside the gene matches: 9. The germline V gene has CDR1 SGDLS and CDR2 YYNGEE. The CDR3 consists of 18 residues. This CDR3 reads CASSVDDRGGLAKNIQYF. The CDR3 coding sequence is TGTGCCAGCAGCGTAGACGACAGGGGAGGACTGGCCAAAAACATTCAGTACTTC.

V usage is TRBV29-1 and J usage is TRBJ2-7, with TRBD1 as a possible D gene (5 bases). Deletions cut 4 bases from V and 0 bases from J, with 10 bases between. CDR1 and CDR2 from the germline V gene are SQVTM and ANQGSEA. The CDR3 totals 13 residues. CDR3 loop: CSVAQVSSYEQYF. The CDR3 nucleotides are TGCAGCGTTGCACAGGTTAGCTCCTACGAGCAGTACTTC.

The rearrangement uses TRBV29-1 and TRBJ1-1; D may be TRBD1 (6 bases). From germline, CDR1 is SQVTM and CDR2 ANQGSEA. V lost 8 bases to trimming and J lost 5 bases, with 15 bases between them. The length of the CDR3 is 12 residues. The CDR3 bases are TGCAGCCTTGGACAGACGGGGACTGAAGCTTTCTTT. It codes for CSLGQTGTEAFF.

This chain links TRBV10-3 with TRBJ2-1, with unresolved D. The CDR3 is made up of 11 amino acids. Germline CDR1 is ENHRY and CDR2 is SYGVKD. Trimming pared 9 bases from V and 8 bases from J, leaving 11 bases between. The CDR3 protein is CAMASEYEQFF. The CDR3 DNA sequence: TGTGCCATGGCGAGCGAATATGAGCAGTTCTTC.

V is TRBV9 and J is TRBJ1-2; 7 positions match TRBD1. Germline-derived CDR1 and CDR2 are SGDLS and YYNGEE. There are 14 residues in the CDR3. V was pared by 0 bases and J by 5 bases, with 4 bases of the junction left unmatched. The CDR3 DNA is TGTGCCAGCAGCGTAGGCGACAGGGCTTATGGCTACACCTTC. Translation gives CASSVGDRAYGYTF.

This clone has more than one count but fewer than ten. The J gene is TRBJ2-5, the V gene TRBV5-4; no firm D call. This CDR3 contains 13 residues. Germline CDR1 is SGHNT and CDR2 is YYREEE (reference sequence). The ends were cut back, 1 base at V and 1 base at J, with 5 bases in the middle. The CDR3, as DNA: TGTGCCAGCAGCTTGATGGTCCAAGAGACCCAGTACTTC. Translated: CASSLMVQETQYF.

This clone was detected a few times. J is TRBJ2-2 and V is TRBV9, with unresolved D. V shed 0 bases and J shed 2 bases, with 11 bases lying between them. The V gene's germline CDR1 is SGDLS and CDR2 YYNGEE. The CDR3 extends over 16 amino acids. CDR3 nucleotide sequence: TGTGCCAGCAGCGTAGGGCCATCCCCTAACACCGGGGAGCTGTTTTTT. This sequence encodes CASSVGPSPNTGELFF.

The rearrangement uses TRBV7-2 and TRBJ2-7; D not resolved. Germline CDR1 reads SGHTA; CDR2 reads FQGNSA. Trimming left V 1 base short and J 4 bases short, with 5 bases between. The length of the CDR3 is 12 residues. The CDR3 DNA reads as TGTGCCAGCAGCTTAGATCATTACGAGCAGTACTTC. Protein product: CASSLDHYEQYF.

V gene TRBV29-1 combines with J gene TRBJ2-6; a possible D gene is TRBD1 (6 bases). Trimming shortened V by 6 bases and J by 2 bases, and 11 bases separated the two germline ends. Germline CDR1 reads SQVTM; CDR2 reads ANQGSEA. The CDR3 sequence is 14 residues long. Written as DNA, the CDR3 is TGCAGCGTCGGTGGGGGCACTGGGGCCAACGTCCTGACTTTC. Translated: CSVGGGTGANVLTF.

This clone was found a few times. The V call is TRBV6-1, the J call TRBJ2-7; 12 nucleotides match TRBD1. The ends lost 4 bases at V and 6 bases at J; junction bases unmatched: 4. This CDR3 is 14 amino acids long. Germline loops: CDR1 MNHNS, CDR2 SASEGT. CDR3 sequence (DNA): TGTGCCAGCAGTGGGGACAGGGGGCGAAGCGAGCAGTACTTC. This translates into CASSGDRGRSEQYF.

The rearrangement links TRBV10-3 to TRBJ2-7, with a weak D call TRBD1 (5 bases). Germline CDR1 reads ENHRY; CDR2 reads SYGVKD. The V end was cut by 2 bases, the J end by 3 bases, with 8 bases between. This CDR3 spans 13 amino acids. This chain's CDR3 is CAISEGAGYEQYF. The CDR3 DNA reads as TGTGCCATCAGTGAGGGGGCAGGCTACGAGCAGTACTTC.

There are a few counts of this clone. The rearrangement joins TRBV28 to TRBJ1-6; a weak D match, TRBD1 (5 bases). V was pared by 6 bases and J by 0 bases, with 12 bases between. CDR1 is MDHEN, CDR2 SYDVKM, per germline. The CDR3 consists of 16 residues. CDR3 sequence (DNA): TGTGCCAGCAGACGGGACTCTAGCTCCTATAATTCACCCCTCCACTTT. Translated: CASRRDSSSYNSPLHF. Filled out from reference TRBV28 and TRBJ1-6, the complete variable domain reads DVKVTQSSRYLVKRTGEKVFLECVQDMDHENMFWYRQDPGLGLRLIYFSYDVKMKEKGDIPEGYSVSREKKERFSLILESASTNQTSMYLCASRRDSSSYNSPLHFGNGTRLTVT.

Many counts were recorded for this clone. The V gene is TRBV19, the J gene TRBJ2-1; no clear D. The V gene's germline CDR1 is LNHDA and CDR2 SQIVND (reference sequence). V was clipped by 1 base and J by 7 bases, with 11 bases between them. This CDR3 region has 14 residues. The CDR3 DNA is TGTGCCAGTAGTATAGTAGGATGGGGAAATGAGCAGTTCTTC. Protein: CASSIVGWGNEQFF.

This clone was detected a few times. The V and J genes are TRBV5-6 and TRBJ2-7; D unresolved. V lost 5 bases to trimming and J lost 5 bases, with 20 bases between them. CDR1 is SGHDT and CDR2 is YYEEEE in the germline V gene. This CDR3 is built from 15 residues. The CDR3 DNA follows: TGTGCCAGCAGTCCCTTGTCGGGTATAGGAAACGAGCAGTACTTC. This sequence encodes CASSPLSGIGNEQYF.

The chain uses TRBV7-2 and TRBJ2-3, with a possible D match to TRBD1 (5 bases). Trimming removed 7 bases from V and 2 bases from J, with 16 bases in between. CDR3 length equals 15 residues. Germline CDR1 is SGHTA and CDR2 is FQGNSA. The DNA for the CDR3 is TGTGCCAGCACCCTCTGGGGCAGTTACACAGATACGCAGTATTTT. Encoded protein: CASTLWGSYTDTQYF.

This clone was seen a few times. DNA for the CDR3: TGTGCCAGCAGTTTATTGAGGGTCGGGGGGACCTACAATGAGCAGTTCTTC. This translates into CASSLLRVGGTYNEQFF. This sequence joins TRBV27 and TRBJ2-1; 7 nucleotides line up with TRBD2. This CDR3 spans 17 amino acids. Germline trimming cut 1 base from V and 2 bases from J; bases unmatched to any gene: 8. Looked up from germline, CDR1 is MNHEY and CDR2 is SMNVEV (reference sequence).

The table lists this clone with many counts. This sequence joins TRBV5-5 and TRBJ1-5; TRBD1 agrees at 7 bases. The J segment lost 7 bases and the V segment lost 5 bases, leaving 9 bases of the junction unmatched. Germline V CDR1 and CDR2: SGHKS, YYEKEE (reference sequence). CDR3 length equals 14 residues. The chain's CDR3 is CASSPTGVEQPQHF. CDR3 nucleotide sequence: TGTGCCAGCAGTCCCACAGGGGTCGAGCAGCCCCAGCATTTT.

The chain links TRBV28 to TRBJ1-2; 7 bases are shared with TRBD1. J was trimmed by 4 bases and V by 5 bases; bases with no gene match: 4. The CDR3 is made up of 13 amino acids. Germline V gene sequence: CDR1 MDHEN, CDR2 SYDVKM. The CDR3 sequence is CASSATGVYGYTF. The CDR3 bases are TGTGCCAGCAGTGCCACAGGGGTCTATGGCTACACCTTC.

This clone was seen at least ten times. The CDR3 sequence is CAIRGQGRGNEQFF. The CDR3, as DNA: TGTGCCATCAGGGGACAGGGCCGGGGTAATGAGCAGTTCTTC. The rearrangement uses TRBV10-3 and TRBJ2-1, with TRBD1 matching over 9 bases. The CDR3 totals 14 residues. After removal of 6 bases from V and 7 bases from J, the junction contained 7 bases not matched to a gene. Germline CDR1 and CDR2: ENHRY and SYGVKD.

The chain combines TRBV7-8 with TRBJ2-7; TRBD2 matches at 7 bases. The V gene end was trimmed by 0 bases and the J gene end by 6 bases; junction bases not matched to a gene: 5. The CDR3 has 14 amino acids. Germline lookup yields CDR1 SGHVS and CDR2 FQNEAQ. CDR3 sequence reads: CASSLALLASEQYF. Written as DNA, the CDR3 is TGTGCCAGCAGCTTAGCTTTACTAGCGAGCGAGCAGTACTTC.

This clone was detected a few times. Other nucleotide sequences in the sample specify the same CDR3. The chain links TRBV9 to TRBJ2-7, with a weak D call TRBD2 (6 bases). Germline V gives CDR1 SGDLS, CDR2 YYNGEE. CDR3 length: 14 residues. Between the trimmed V and J ends, which lost 0 bases and 3 bases, there was a span of 10 bases. CDR3 bases: TGTGCCAGCAGCGTAGTCGCGGGAAGCTACGAGCAGTACTTC. This translates into CASSVVAGSYEQYF. Supplemented by reference TRBV9 and TRBJ2-7, the full variable domain reads DSGVTQTPKHLITATGQRVTLRCSPRSGDLSVYWYQQSLDQGLQFLIQYYNGEERAKGNILERFSAQQFPDLHSELNLSSLELGDSALYFCASSVVAGSYEQYFGPGTRLTVT.

In this sample, this clone turned up a few times. V gene TRBV5-6 combines with J gene TRBJ2-5; the D is unclear. The germline V gene has CDR1 SGHDT and CDR2 YYEEEE. This CDR3 has 14 amino acids. Between the trimmed V and J ends, which lost 4 bases and 7 bases, there was a span of 17 bases. The CDR3 is CASSPPWTSGTQYF. The CDR3 DNA is TGTGCCAGCAGCCCACCCTGGACGTCGGGGACCCAGTACTTC.

This rearrangement joins TRBV6-5 to TRBJ2-5; 7 bases agree with TRBD1. V lost 6 bases and J lost 3; bases outside the gene matches: 10. This CDR3 contains 15 residues. Germline V CDR1 and CDR2: MNHEY, SVGAGI. CDR3 region: CASSYRGLREETQYF. The CDR3 DNA is TGTGCCAGCAGCTACAGGGGCTTGAGAGAAGAGACCCAGTACTTC.